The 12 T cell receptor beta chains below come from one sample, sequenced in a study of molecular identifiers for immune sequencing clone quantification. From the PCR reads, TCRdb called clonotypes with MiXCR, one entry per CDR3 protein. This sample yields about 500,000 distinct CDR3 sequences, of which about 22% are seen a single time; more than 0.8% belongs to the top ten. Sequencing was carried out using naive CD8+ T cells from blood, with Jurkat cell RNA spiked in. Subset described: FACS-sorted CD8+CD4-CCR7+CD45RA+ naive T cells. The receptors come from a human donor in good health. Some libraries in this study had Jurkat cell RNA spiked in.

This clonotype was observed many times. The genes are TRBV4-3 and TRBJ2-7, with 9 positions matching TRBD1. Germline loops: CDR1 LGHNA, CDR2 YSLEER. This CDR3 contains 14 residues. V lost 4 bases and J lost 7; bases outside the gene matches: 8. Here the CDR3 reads CASSPGTGPSEQYF. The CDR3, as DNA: TGCGCCAGCAGCCCCGGGACAGGGCCCTCTGAGCAGTACTTC.

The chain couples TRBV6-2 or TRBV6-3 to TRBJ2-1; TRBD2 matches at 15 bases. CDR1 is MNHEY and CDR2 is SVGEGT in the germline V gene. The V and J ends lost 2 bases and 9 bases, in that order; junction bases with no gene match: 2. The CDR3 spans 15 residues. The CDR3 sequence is CASSYGTSGGPEQFF. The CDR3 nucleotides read TGTGCCAGCAGTTACGGGACTAGCGGGGGGCCTGAGCAGTTCTTC.

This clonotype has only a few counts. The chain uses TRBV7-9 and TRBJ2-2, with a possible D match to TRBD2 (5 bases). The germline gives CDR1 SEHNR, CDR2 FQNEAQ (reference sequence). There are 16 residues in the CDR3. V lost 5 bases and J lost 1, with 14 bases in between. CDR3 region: CASSQITRLNTGELFF. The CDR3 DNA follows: TGTGCCAGCAGCCAAATAACTAGGCTGAACACCGGGGAGCTGTTTTTT.

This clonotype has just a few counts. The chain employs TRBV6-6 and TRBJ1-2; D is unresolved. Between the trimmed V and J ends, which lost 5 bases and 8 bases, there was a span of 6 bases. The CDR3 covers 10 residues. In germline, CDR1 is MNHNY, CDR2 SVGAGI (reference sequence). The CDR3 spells CASSRAGYTF. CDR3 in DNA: TGTGCCAGCAGTCGTGCCGGCTACACCTTC.

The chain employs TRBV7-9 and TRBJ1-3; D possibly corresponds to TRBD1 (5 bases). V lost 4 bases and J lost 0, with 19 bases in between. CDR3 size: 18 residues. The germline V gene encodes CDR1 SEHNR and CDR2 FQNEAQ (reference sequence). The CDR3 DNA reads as TGTGCCAGCAGCTCGACGATTCCGGGACCTTACTCTGGAAACACCATATATTTT. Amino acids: CASSSTIPGPYSGNTIYF.

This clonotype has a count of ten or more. Here the CDR3 DNA reads TGCGCCAGCAGCCTTAGTTGGACAGGGAGTCAGCCCCAGCATTTT. Amino acids: CASSLSWTGSQPQHF. The chain combines TRBV4-3 with TRBJ1-5; 8 positions match TRBD1. This CDR3 has 15 residues. The germline V gene has CDR1 LGHNA and CDR2 YSLEER. J was trimmed by 6 bases and V by 4 bases; bases with no gene match: 8.

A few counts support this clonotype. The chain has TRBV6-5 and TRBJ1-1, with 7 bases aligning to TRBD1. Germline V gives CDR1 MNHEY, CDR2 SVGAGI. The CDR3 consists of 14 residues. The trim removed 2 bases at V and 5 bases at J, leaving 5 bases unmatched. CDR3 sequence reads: CASSYQQGWTEAFF. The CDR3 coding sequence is TGTGCCAGCAGTTACCAACAGGGGTGGACTGAAGCTTTCTTT.

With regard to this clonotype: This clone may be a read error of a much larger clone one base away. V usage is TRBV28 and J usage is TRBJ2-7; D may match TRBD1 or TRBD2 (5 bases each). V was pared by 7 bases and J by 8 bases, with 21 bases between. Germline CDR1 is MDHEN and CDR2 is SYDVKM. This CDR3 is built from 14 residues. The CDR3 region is CASTTTLGPDKQYF. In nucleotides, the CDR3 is TGTGCCAGCACCACTACACTAGGTCCGGACAAGCAGTACTTC.

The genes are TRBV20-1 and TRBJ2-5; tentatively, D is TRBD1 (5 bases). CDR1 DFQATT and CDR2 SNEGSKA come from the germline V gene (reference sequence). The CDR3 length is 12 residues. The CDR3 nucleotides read TGCTGTCGGCAGACAGCTCAAGAGACCCAGTACTTC. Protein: CCRQTAQETQYF.

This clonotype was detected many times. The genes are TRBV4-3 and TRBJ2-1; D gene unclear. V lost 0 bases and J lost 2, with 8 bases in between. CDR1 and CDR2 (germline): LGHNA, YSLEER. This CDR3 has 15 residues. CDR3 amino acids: CASSQDAVTYNEQFF. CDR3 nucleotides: TGCGCCAGCAGCCAAGATGCGGTGACCTACAATGAGCAGTTCTTC.

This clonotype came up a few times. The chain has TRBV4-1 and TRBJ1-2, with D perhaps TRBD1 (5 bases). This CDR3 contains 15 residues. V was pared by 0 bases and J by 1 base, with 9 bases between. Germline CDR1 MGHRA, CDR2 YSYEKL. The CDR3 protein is CASSQDRQSNYGYTF. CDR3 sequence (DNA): TGCGCCAGCAGCCAAGATAGACAGAGTAACTATGGCTACACCTTC.

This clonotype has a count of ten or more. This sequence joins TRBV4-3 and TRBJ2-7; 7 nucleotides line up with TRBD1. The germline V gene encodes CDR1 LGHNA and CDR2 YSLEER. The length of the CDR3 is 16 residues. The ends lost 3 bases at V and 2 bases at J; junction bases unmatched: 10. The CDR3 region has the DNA TGCGCCAGCAGCCAGTTACCGGGACAGTCGCCCTACGAGCAGTACTTC. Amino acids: CASSQLPGQSPYEQYF.